This T cell receptor beta chain was profiled in a study of blood T cells in healthy people across ages. Primers used in a second PCR of about 6 to 11 cycles were a sample-barcoded 5' primer and a J-beta primer mix. Each CDR3 protein gets one entry after TCRdb re-called the 5' RACE reads with MiXCR. The sample has around 2 million distinct CDR3 sequences; approximately 39% are singletons. For this clonotype: Sequence at one end of the junction differs from germline and may be a read error.

Per-sample PBMC isolation yielded at least 7 million cells. Sequenced sample: blood. This receptor was taken from a human donor in good health.

This chain's CDR3 is CSSSFHGQGAFDEQFF. In DNA form, the CDR3 reads TGTTCCAGCAGCTTCCATGGACAGGGGGCGTTTGATGAGCAGTTCTTC. The V gene is TRBV7-3, the J gene TRBJ2-1, with 11 bases lining up with TRBD1. The CDR3 length is 16 residues. The germline V gene has CDR1 SGHTA and CDR2 FQGTGA.